This T cell receptor beta chain was recovered during a study of T cells in tuberculosis. About the study: The T cells targeted glucose monomycolate, a mycobacterial lipid, via CD1B. A South African cohort included IGRA-negative adolescents, latently infected IGRA-positive adolescents and adults with active tuberculosis.

Each clinical donor contributed on average approximately 100,000 T cells from unsorted cryopreserved PBMC. The CDR3 sequence is 15 residues long. Trimming removed 6 bases at V and 7 bases at J, with 22 bases between. CDR1 SGHNT and CDR2 YYREEE come from the germline V gene (reference sequence). This table comes from immunoSEQ multiplex PCR, and its TCRdb copy is limited to in-frame clones, with some not included. This table holds about 30,000 clones, 85% to 95% found once. The receptor comes from a donor under 30 with latent tuberculosis or without tuberculosis infection. The sequenced sample consisted of PBMCs. The gene calls are TRBV5-4 and TRBJ1-2, with D tentatively TRBD1 (6 bases). CDR3 nucleotide sequence: TGTGCCAGCATCCCCATCCAGCCCATCAGGGGTGGCTACACCTTC. Protein product: CASIPIQPIRGGYTF. The full variable domain, completed using reference TRBV5-4 and TRBJ1-2, is ETGVTQSPTHLIKTRGQQVTLRCSSQSGHNTVSWYQQALGQGPQFIFQYYREEENGRGNFPPRFSGLQFPNYSSELNVNALELDDSALYLCASIPIQPIRGGYTFGSGTRLTVV.